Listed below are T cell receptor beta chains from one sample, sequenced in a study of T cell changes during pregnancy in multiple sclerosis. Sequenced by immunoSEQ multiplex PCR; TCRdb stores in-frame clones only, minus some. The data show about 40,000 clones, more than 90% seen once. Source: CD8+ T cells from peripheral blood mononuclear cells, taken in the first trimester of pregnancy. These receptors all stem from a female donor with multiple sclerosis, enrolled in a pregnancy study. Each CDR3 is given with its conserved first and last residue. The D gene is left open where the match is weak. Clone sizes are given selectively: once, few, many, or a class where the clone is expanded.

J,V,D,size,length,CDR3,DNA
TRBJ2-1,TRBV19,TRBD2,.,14,CASSILAGGNEQFF,TGTGCCAGTAGTATCCTAGCGGGGGGCAATGAGCAGTTCTTC
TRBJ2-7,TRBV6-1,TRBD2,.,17,CASSDPRLSGGSYEQYF,TGTGCCAGCAGTGACCCCAGGTTGAGCGGGGGGTCGTACGAGCAGTACTTC
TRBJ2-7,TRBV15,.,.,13,CATRSGSRYEQYF,TGTGCCACCAGGTCCGGGAGCCGCTACGAGCAGTACTTC
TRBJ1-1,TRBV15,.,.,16,CATSREGHPSNTEAFF,TGTGCCACCAGCAGAGAGGGACACCCATCCAACACTGAAGCTTTCTTT
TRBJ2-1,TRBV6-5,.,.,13,CASSYSSGVEQFF,TGTGCCAGCAGTTACTCGTCCGGGGTCGAGCAGTTCTTC
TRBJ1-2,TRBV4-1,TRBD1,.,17,CASSQPADGQGSYGYTF,TGCGCCAGCAGCCAACCGGCCGACGGACAGGGTAGCTATGGCTACACCTTC
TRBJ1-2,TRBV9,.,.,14,CASSPPRRDYGYTF,TGTGCCAGCAGCCCCCCCCGGAGAGACTATGGCTACACCTTC
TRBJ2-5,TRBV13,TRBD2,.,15,CASRLGLAGQETQYF,TGTGCCAGCAGACTGGGACTAGCGGGGCAAGAGACCCAGTACTTC
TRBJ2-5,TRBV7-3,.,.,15,CASSPPTGNQETQYF,TGTGCCAGCAGCCCCCCCACAGGGAACCAAGAGACCCAGTACTTC
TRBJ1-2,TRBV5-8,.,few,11,CASSLVRGYTF,TGTGCCAGCAGCTTGGTTCGTGGCTACACCTTC
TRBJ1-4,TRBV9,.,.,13,CASSVSPNEKLFF,TGTGCCAGCAGCGTTAGCCCCAATGAAAAACTGTTTTTT
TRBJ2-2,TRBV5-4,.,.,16,CASSPRVTAYTGELFF,TGTGCCAGCAGCCCCCGCGTCACTGCATACACCGGGGAGCTGTTTTTT
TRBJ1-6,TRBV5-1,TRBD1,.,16,CASSVTPGGENSPLHF,TGCGCCAGCAGCGTGACCCCAGGGGGTGAAAATTCACCCCTCCACTTT
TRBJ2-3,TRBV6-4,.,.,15,CASSDGGASTDTQYF,TGTGCCAGCAGTGACGGGGGGGCTAGCACAGATACGCAGTATTTT
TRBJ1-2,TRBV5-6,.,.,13,CASSSGSNYGYTF,TGTGCCAGCAGCTCAGGGTCGAACTATGGCTACACCTTC
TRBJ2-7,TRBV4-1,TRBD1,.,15,CASSQVVGQGYEQYF,TGCGCCAGCAGCCAAGTGGTCGGACAGGGCTACGAGCAGTACTTC
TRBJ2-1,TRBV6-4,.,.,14,CASSDSSGVVEQFF,TGTGCCAGCAGTGACTCTTCCGGGGTAGTTGAGCAGTTCTTC
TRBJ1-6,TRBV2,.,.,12,CASSPDNSPLHF,TGTGCCAGCAGTCCCGATAATTCACCCCTCCACTTT
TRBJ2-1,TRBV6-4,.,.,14,CASARGFENNEQFF,TGTGCCAGCGCAAGGGGGTTCGAAAACAATGAGCAGTTCTTC
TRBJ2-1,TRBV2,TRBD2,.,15,CASSETSGGYNEQFF,TGTGCCAGCAGTGAGACTAGCGGGGGTTACAATGAGCAGTTCTTC
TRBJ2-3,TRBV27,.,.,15,CASTPAVSGTDTQYF,TGTGCCAGCACTCCGGCGGTCAGTGGCACAGATACGCAGTATTTT
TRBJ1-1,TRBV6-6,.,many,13,CASSSAAGTEAFF,TGTGCCAGCAGTTCCGCGGCGGGGACTGAAGCTTTCTTT
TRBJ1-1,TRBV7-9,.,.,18,CASSLEGHLGRMNTEAFF,TGTGCCAGCAGCTTAGAAGGGCACCTGGGGCGGATGAACACTGAAGCTTTCTTT
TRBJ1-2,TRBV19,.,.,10,CAAGVSGYTF,TGTGCCGCCGGGGTGAGTGGCTACACCTTC